The 17 T cell receptor beta chains below all came from one sample that was sequenced in a study of cytomegalovirus exposure and HLA in healthy donors. 13 Jbeta primers and 60 Vbeta primers were used for the PCR. Method: immunoSEQ multiplex PCR; TCRdb's copy keeps in-frame clones and lacks some. The table lists 120,000 or so clones, about 80% of them singletons. The sample comprised PBMCs. These receptors all stem from a man aged 30 to 45 in good health and CMV-seronegative.

The rearrangement joins TRBV28 to TRBJ2-1; possibly TRBD2 for D (5 bases). The CDR3 runs to 15 residues. Germline V gives CDR1 MDHEN, CDR2 SYDVKM. V was shortened by 6 bases and J by 8 bases, with 20 bases between the two germline ends. DNA for the CDR3: TGTGCCAGCAGCCTCGGAGGCGCGGGTAAAGATGAGCAGTTCTTC. Translated: CASSLGGAGKDEQFF.

CDR3 residues: CASAIIGGEKLFF. The CDR3 DNA reads as TGCGCCAGCGCCATTATCGGGGGTGAAAAACTGTTTTTT. The chain employs TRBV5-1 and TRBJ1-4; D is perhaps TRBD1 (5 bases). CDR1 SGHRS and CDR2 YFSETQ come from the germline V gene. V lost 7 bases and J 7 bases, leaving 14 bases between the germline ends. The CDR3 consists of 13 residues. The variable domain in full, completed from reference TRBV5-1 and TRBJ1-4, reads KAGVTQTPRYLIKTRGQQVTLSCSPISGHRSVSWYQQTPGQGLQFLFEYFSETQRNKGNFPGRFSGRQFSNSRSEMNVSTLELGDSALYLCASAIIGGEKLFFGSGTQLSVL.

The chain carries TRBV6-1 and TRBJ2-5; TRBD2 agrees at 11 bases. V lost 7 bases and J lost 1; bases outside the gene matches: 5. Per germline, CDR1 MNHNS and CDR2 SASEGT. The CDR3 has 15 residues. The CDR3 DNA follows: TGTGCCAGCATGCGACTAGCGGGACTCCAAGAGACCCAGTACTTC. Its translation: CASMRLAGLQETQYF.

This clone was seen a single time. This rearrangement joins TRBV5-4 to TRBJ2-2; TRBD2 aligns across 10 bases. The germline gives CDR1 SGHNT, CDR2 YYREEE (reference sequence). The length of the CDR3 is 15 residues. The V gene end was trimmed by 4 bases and the J gene end by 5 bases; junction bases not matched to a gene: 5. CDR3: CASSQRTSGTGELFF. CDR3 sequence (DNA): TGTGCCAGCAGCCAACGGACTAGCGGAACCGGGGAGCTGTTTTTT.

This chain uses TRBV6-4 with TRBJ2-2; 8 bases agree with TRBD2. V lost 3 bases and J lost 4; bases outside the gene matches: 1. CDR3 length: 14 residues. The V gene's germline CDR1 is MRHNA and CDR2 SNTAGT. As DNA, the CDR3 is TGTGCCAGCAGTGAACTAGCGGTCACCGGGGAGCTGTTTTTT. It encodes CASSELAVTGELFF.

V gene TRBV5-1 combines with J gene TRBJ1-1; D possibly corresponds to TRBD1 (6 bases). V was pared by 7 bases and J by 5 bases, with 15 bases between. CDR1 and CDR2 (germline): SGHRS, YFSETQ. The CDR3 has 13 amino acids. The CDR3 loop is CASGTGSRTEAFF. Written as DNA, the CDR3 is TGCGCCAGCGGCACAGGGTCCCGAACTGAAGCTTTCTTT.

In DNA form, the CDR3 reads TGTGCCAGCAGCTCGACAGGGCTTGGTGAAGCTTTCTTT. It translates to CASSSTGLGEAFF. The chain employs TRBV7-2 and TRBJ1-1; 7 bases line up with TRBD1. The CDR3 has 13 residues. With V trimmed by 4 bases and J by 7 bases, 6 bases remained unmatched. Germline V gives CDR1 SGHTA, CDR2 FQGNSA.

The V gene is TRBV10-1, the J gene TRBJ2-3; 8 bases are shared with TRBD2. The CDR3 covers 16 residues. V dropped 0 bases and J dropped 2; count of bases not matched to a gene: 4. From germline, CDR1 is WNHNN and CDR2 SYGVQD (reference sequence). CDR3 sequence reads: CASSESPSGHTDTQYF. Written as DNA, the CDR3 is TGCGCCAGCAGTGAGTCGCCTAGCGGGCACACAGATACGCAGTATTTT.

The chain couples TRBV6-5 to TRBJ1-1, with D perhaps TRBD1 (6 bases). This CDR3 region has 12 residues. The V gene's germline CDR1 is MNHEY and CDR2 SVGAGI. Trimming left V 5 bases short and J 8 bases short, with 12 bases between. CDR3 in DNA: TGTGCCAGCAGTGGACAGAGCTTGGAAGCTTTCTTT. This translates into CASSGQSLEAFF.

The chain links TRBV7-9 to TRBJ2-1; TRBD1 matches 8 bases. The CDR3 has 15 residues. V dropped 1 base and J dropped 3; count of bases not matched to a gene: 2. CDR1 is SEHNR, CDR2 FQNEAQ, per germline (reference sequence). The chain's CDR3 is CASSLGTGLYNEQFF. For the CDR3, the DNA is TGTGCCAGCAGCTTAGGGACAGGGCTCTACAATGAGCAGTTCTTC. Filled out from reference TRBV7-9 and TRBJ2-1, the complete variable domain reads DTGVSQNPRHKITKRGQNVTFRCDPISEHNRLYWYRQTLGQGPEFLTYFQNEAQLEKSRLLSDRFSAERPKGSFSTLEIQRTEQGDSAMYLCASSLGTGLYNEQFFGPGTRLTVL.

This clone was observed a handful of times. This chain uses TRBV5-1 with TRBJ2-1; D remains unclear. In germline, CDR1 is SGHRS, CDR2 YFSETQ. Trimming shortened V by 4 bases and J by 8 bases, and 7 bases separated the two germline ends. The CDR3 loop spans 11 amino acids. DNA for the CDR3: TGCGCCAGCAGCCTTCAGGATGAGCAGTTCTTC. Encoded protein: CASSLQDEQFF. The full variable domain, rest sourced from reference TRBV5-1 and TRBJ2-1, is KAGVTQTPRYLIKTRGQQVTLSCSPISGHRSVSWYQQTPGQGLQFLFEYFSETQRNKGNFPGRFSGRQFSNSRSEMNVSTLELGDSALYLCASSLQDEQFFGPGTRLTVL.

The rearrangement uses TRBV7-9 and TRBJ2-7; a possible D gene is TRBD1 (6 bases). Germline V CDR1 and CDR2: SEHNR, FQNEAQ (reference sequence). Trimming took off 2 bases at V and 4 bases at J, with 15 bases between the two ends. The CDR3 is made up of 15 amino acids. CDR3 nucleotide sequence: TGTGCCAGCAGCTTATTCTGGGACACCGGATACGAGCAGTACTTC. Amino acids: CASSLFWDTGYEQYF.

The chain uses TRBV7-2 and TRBJ1-2, with 8 bases matching TRBD1. The V and J ends lost 5 bases and 8 bases, in that order; junction bases with no gene match: 7. The CDR3 covers 13 residues. Germline CDR1 reads SGHTA; CDR2 reads FQGNSA. CDR3 in amino acids: CASSRDRRGGYTF. DNA for the CDR3: TGTGCCAGCAGCCGGGACAGGCGTGGAGGCTACACCTTC. The variable domain in full, with the rest retrieved from reference TRBV7-2 and TRBJ1-2, is GAGVSQSPSNKVTEKGKDVELRCDPISGHTALYWYRQSLGQGLEFLIYFQGNSAPDKSGLPSDRFSAERTGGSVSTLTIQRTQQEDSAVYLCASSRDRRGGYTFGSGTRLTVV.

This rearrangement joins TRBV7-7 to TRBJ2-2, with D maybe TRBD2 (5 bases). This CDR3 region has 17 residues. The germline V and J ends were trimmed by 2 bases and 1 base, with 14 bases remaining between them. CDR1 and CDR2 (germline): SSHAT, FNYEAQ (reference sequence). The CDR3 DNA reads TGTGCCAGCAGCTTATCCTTATACCGGGGGAACACCGGGGAGCTGTTTTTT. It is translated as CASSLSLYRGNTGELFF.

This clone was observed a single time. V is TRBV19 and J is TRBJ2-5, with 7 positions matching TRBD1. Per the germline V gene, CDR1 is LNHDA and CDR2 is SQIVND (reference sequence). V shed 5 bases and J 0 bases; nucleotides not matched to a gene: 6. The CDR3 spans 15 residues. The CDR3 loop is CASSLWTGNQETQYF. CDR3 coding DNA: TGTGCCAGTAGTCTGTGGACAGGCAACCAAGAGACCCAGTACTTC.

V gene TRBV6-5 combines with J gene TRBJ2-7; TRBD2 aligns across 10 bases. J lost 3 bases, V lost 8 bases, and 10 bases had no gene match. CDR1 MNHEY and CDR2 SVGAGI come from the germline V gene. CDR3 size: 15 residues. This CDR3 is CASGRRSGRDYEQYF. Here the CDR3 DNA reads TGTGCCAGCGGCCGGAGGAGCGGGAGGGACTACGAGCAGTACTTC.

This CDR3 is CASSFWTGGNQPQHF. The CDR3 nucleotides are TGTGCCAGCAGCTTCTGGACAGGGGGCAATCAGCCCCAGCATTTT. This chain links TRBV7-9 with TRBJ1-5; 9 nucleotides line up with TRBD1. V was pared by 3 bases and J by 2 bases, with 2 bases of the junction left unmatched. The germline V gene has CDR1 SEHNR and CDR2 FQNEAQ (reference sequence). CDR3 length: 15 amino acids.